These T cell receptor beta chains were read from a single sample in a study of T cell responses to AZD1222 COVID-19 vaccine. TCRdb's table, derived via immunoSEQ multiplex PCR, lists solely in-frame clones and lacks some. The repertoire consists of more than 140,000 clones, with 88% occurring once and the leading ten covering approximately 2.1%. This specimen consisted of peripheral blood, obtained on day 0 of AZD1222 vaccination. The receptors come from an adult in good health. CDR3s include the opening cysteine and the closing phenylalanine or tryptophan. The D gene is left open where the match is weak. Clone size appears in some rows only: once, few, many, or a class for an expanded clone.

abundance | j_gene | v_gene | d_gene | CDR3aa | CDR3nt
. | TRBJ2-2 | TRBV14 | . | CASSHDITGELFF | TGTGCCAGCAGCCACGACATCACCGGGGAGCTGTTTTTT
. | TRBJ2-5 | TRBV7-9 | . | CASSLGREIQETQYF | TGTGCCAGCAGCTTAGGTAGAGAGATACAAGAGACCCAGTACTTC
few | TRBJ2-6 | TRBV7-3 | TRBD1 | CASSFTGGISSGANVLTF | TGTGCCAGCAGCTTCACAGGGGGCATATCATCTGGGGCCAACGTCCTGACTTTC
. | TRBJ2-1 | TRBV5-1 | . | CASSLDLLAAEQFF | TGCGCCAGCAGCTTGGATTTATTAGCGGCCGAGCAGTTCTTC
. | TRBJ1-5 | TRBV15 | . | CATSRGGAGKSNQPQHF | TGTGCCACCAGCAGAGGGGGGGCGGGGAAGAGCAATCAGCCCCAGCATTTT
. | TRBJ1-6 | TRBV9 | . | CASSVDQGYSPLHF | TGTGCCAGCAGCGTAGATCAGGGATATTCACCCCTCCACTTT
few | TRBJ1-2 | TRBV9 | TRBD1 | CASSRLTGDGYTF | TGTGCCAGCAGCCGGCTTACAGGGGACGGCTACACCTTC
. | TRBJ1-5 | TRBV15 | . | CATSRDQGQPQHF | TGTGCCACCAGCAGAGATCAGGGACAGCCCCAGCATTTT
. | TRBJ2-1 | TRBV10-3 | . | CAISESGPNEQFF | TGTGCCATCAGTGAGTCTGGACCGAATGAGCAGTTCTTC
. | TRBJ1-5 | TRBV11-1 | . | CASSWAAHQPQHF | TGTGCCAGCAGCTGGGCGGCCCATCAGCCCCAGCATTTT
. | TRBJ2-1 | TRBV5-6 | . | CASSLRGGNTMRQFF | TGTGCCAGCAGCTTGAGGGGTGGTAATACAATGAGACAGTTCTTC
. | TRBJ1-2 | TRBV5-6 | . | CASRGDTNYGYTF | TGTGCCAGCAGAGGGGACACTAACTATGGCTACACCTTC
. | TRBJ2-1 | TRBV11-2 | TRBD2 | CASSLDSLAGGLHIEQFF | TGTGCCAGCAGCTTAGATTCCCTAGCGGGAGGGTTACATATTGAGCAGTTCTTC
. | TRBJ1-2 | TRBV6-6 | . | CASSEPGSYGYTF | TGTGCCAGCAGTGAGCCAGGGAGCTATGGCTACACCTTC
. | TRBJ2-5 | TRBV5-1 | . | CASSLELGGETQYF | TGCGCCAGCAGCTTGGAATTGGGTGGGGAGACCCAGTACTTC
. | TRBJ1-2 | TRBV19 | . | CASSMGAGYGYTF | TGTGCCAGTAGTATGGGGGCCGGCTATGGCTACACCTTC
once | TRBJ1-2 | TRBV29-1 | TRBD1 | CSVVPGQGSKAYGYTF | TGCAGCGTTGTCCCGGGACAGGGGTCAAAGGCGTATGGCTACACCTTC
once | TRBJ1-1 | TRBV11-3 | . | CASSPPLGSGKTEAFF | TGTGCCAGCAGCCCCCCTCTGGGGTCGGGAAAGACTGAAGCTTTCTTT